Shown below are 23 T cell receptor beta chains from a single sample sequenced in a study of CD8 T cells in Susac syndrome. RNA totalling about 0.45 to 1 ug underwent reverse transcription with random hexamers. One entry per CDR3 protein, called by TCRdb with MiXCR from the immunoSEQ multiplex PCR reads. The table records about 200,000 distinct CDR3 sequences, approximately 94% of them present only once. Sequencing used CD4+ T cells from PBMCs. The receptors here all came from a human donor in good health.

V usage is TRBV4-1 and J usage is TRBJ2-7, with 7 bases identical to TRBD1. The CDR3 has 16 residues. Germline V gene lookup returns CDR1 MGHRA and CDR2 YSYEKL. V was clipped by 1 base and J by 4 bases; unmatched bases: 10. The CDR3 sequence is CASSQVVRGPPYEQYF. In nucleotides, the CDR3 is TGCGCCAGCAGCCAAGTCGTTAGGGGGCCACCTTACGAGCAGTACTTC.

The chain joins TRBV5-1 to TRBJ2-2; the D is unclear. Germline V CDR1 and CDR2: SGHRS, YFSETQ. The CDR3 totals 14 residues. Trimming shortened V by 4 bases and J by 6 bases, and 13 bases separated the two germline ends. As DNA, the CDR3 is TGCGCCAGCAGCCCCCCGGGCCCTGCCGGGGAGCTGTTTTTT. This gives the protein CASSPPGPAGELFF.

This chain connects TRBV7-9 to TRBJ2-1; D possibly uses TRBD1 or TRBD2 (5 bases each). With 11 bases removed from V and 5 bases from J, the gap between germline ends came to 10 bases. The germline V gene encodes CDR1 SEHNR and CDR2 FQNEAQ (reference sequence). CDR3 length: 11 amino acids. In nucleotides, the CDR3 is TGTGCCGCCGGGACGGACAATGAGCAGTTCTTC. This gives the protein CAAGTDNEQFF.

V is TRBV6-1 and J is TRBJ1-5, with 9 bases that match TRBD1. J was trimmed by 2 bases and V by 4 bases; bases with no gene match: 3. Germline-derived CDR1 and CDR2 are MNHNS and SASEGT. The CDR3 runs to 15 residues. CDR3: CASSVQGAGNQPQHF. The DNA of the CDR3 is TGTGCCAGCAGTGTACAGGGGGCGGGCAATCAGCCCCAGCATTTT.

The gene calls are TRBV5-4 and TRBJ2-3, with 9 bases lining up with TRBD1. The V segment lost 3 bases and the J segment 4 bases; nucleotides outside the gene matches: 12. The CDR3 runs to 17 residues. CDR1 SGHNT and CDR2 YYREEE come from the germline V gene (reference sequence). CDR3 bases: TGTGCCAGCAGCTCTCCATACCGGGACAGGGTAGCAGATACGCAGTATTTT. Its protein is CASSSPYRDRVADTQYF.

The genes are TRBV5-6 and TRBJ1-3; D not certain. Trimming took 1 base from V and 2 from J, leaving 4 bases between them. Germline V CDR1 and CDR2: SGHDT, YYEEEE. The CDR3 has 13 amino acids. Here the CDR3 reads CASSLWPGNTIYF. The CDR3 bases are TGTGCCAGCAGCTTGTGGCCTGGAAACACCATATATTTT. Together with reference TRBV5-6 and TRBJ1-3, the CDR3 gives the full variable domain: DAGVTQSPTHLIKTRGQQVTLRCSPKSGHDTVSWYQQALGQGPQFIFQYYEEEERQRGNFPDRFSGHQFPNYSSELNVNALLLGDSALYLCASSLWPGNTIYFGEGSWLTVV.

The V call is TRBV5-6, the J call TRBJ1-1, with unresolved D. Germline V CDR1 and CDR2: SGHDT, YYEEEE. Trimming took 1 base from V and 7 from J, leaving 8 bases between them. The CDR3 has 12 amino acids. CDR3 protein: CASSLRFGEAFF. CDR3 DNA sequence: TGTGCCAGCAGCTTGAGGTTCGGTGAAGCTTTCTTT.

J is TRBJ2-6 and V is TRBV13; the D gene is possibly TRBD2 (5 bases). The V end was cut by 3 bases, the J end by 0 bases, with 9 bases between. Per the germline V gene, CDR1 is PRHDT and CDR2 is FYEKMQ (reference sequence). This CDR3 has 16 amino acids. CDR3 coding DNA: TGTGCCAGCAGCTTTCGGGGTTTCTCTGGGGCCAACGTCCTGACTTTC. Its protein is CASSFRGFSGANVLTF.

The chain combines TRBV7-2 with TRBJ1-3; no definite D call. The CDR3 is 15 residues long. CDR1 SGHTA and CDR2 FQGNSA come from the germline V gene. The germline V and J ends were trimmed by 4 bases and 0 bases, with 10 bases remaining between them. CDR3 nucleotides: TGTGCCAGCAGCTCCCTCGGTCGCTCTGGAAACACCATATATTTT. This gives the protein CASSSLGRSGNTIYF.

This chain connects TRBV12-3 or TRBV12-4 to TRBJ2-7; perhaps D is TRBD1 or TRBD2 (6 bases each). Deletions cut 7 bases from V and 3 bases from J, with 16 bases between. The CDR3 contains 14 residues. The CDR3 DNA reads TGTGCCAGCAAACTAGCACAGGGCGTCTACGAGCAGTACTTC. Protein sequence: CASKLAQGVYEQYF.

This sequence joins TRBV20-1 and TRBJ2-3; 8 positions agree with TRBD1. The CDR3 covers 15 residues. V trimming: 6 bases; J trimming: 2 bases; junction bases outside the gene matches: 10. Germline CDR1 DFQATT, CDR2 SNEGSKA (reference sequence). Here the CDR3 DNA reads TGCAGTGCCACCCGCCGGACAGGGCCCACAGATACGCAGTATTTT. This translates into CSATRRTGPTDTQYF.

This clonotype was seen once. The chain is built from TRBV7-9 and TRBJ1-4, with 8 nucleotides matching TRBD1. In germline, CDR1 is SEHNR, CDR2 FQNEAQ (reference sequence). The CDR3 is 16 residues long. With V trimmed by 5 bases and J by 2 bases, 7 bases remained unmatched. CDR3 sequence reads: CASSVGQGYTNEKLFF. The CDR3 coding sequence is TGTGCCAGCAGCGTCGGACAGGGCTATACTAATGAAAAACTGTTTTTT.

The V and J genes are TRBV28 and TRBJ2-5, with D unclear. This CDR3 comprises 11 residues. Germline CDR1 reads MDHEN; CDR2 reads SYDVKM. With 5 bases removed from V and 4 bases from J, the gap between germline ends came to 5 bases. The CDR3: CASSILETQYF. In nucleotides, the CDR3 is TGTGCCAGCAGTATACTAGAGACCCAGTACTTC.

Only one count was recorded for this clonotype. The V call is TRBV30, the J call TRBJ2-5; unclear D gene. The CDR3 length is 15 residues. CDR1 and CDR2 from the germline V gene are GTSNPN and SVGIG (reference sequence). Trimming stripped 0 bases from V and 4 bases from J, with 15 bases between. CDR3 bases: TGTGCCTGGAGTGTAAGAGAGTTGAATCGAGAGACCCAGTACTTC. It is translated as CAWSVRELNRETQYF.

The CDR3 spells CASSLNRGGTAGNSPLHF. Here the CDR3 DNA reads TGTGCCAGCAGTTTAAATCGAGGAGGGACGGCAGGAAATTCACCCCTCCACTTT. The chain is built from TRBV12-3 or TRBV12-4 and TRBJ1-6; D perhaps matches TRBD1 (5 bases). This CDR3 has 18 residues. Trimming removed 2 bases at V and 7 bases at J, with 21 bases between.

V is TRBV4-1 and J is TRBJ1-4; 8 positions agree with TRBD1. The trim removed 5 bases at V and 0 bases at J, leaving 11 bases unmatched. CDR3 length: 18 amino acids. CDR1 and CDR2 from the germline V gene are MGHRA and YSYEKL. CDR3 nucleotides: TGCGCCAGCAGCTTTTTTGACAGGGGCGGGTCAACTAATGAAAAACTGTTTTTT. It encodes CASSFFDRGGSTNEKLFF.

The rearrangement uses TRBV7-9 and TRBJ1-4; D is ambiguous. CDR3 length: 15 residues. Germline values: CDR1 SEHNR, CDR2 FQNEAQ (reference sequence). The germline V and J ends were trimmed by 5 bases and 0 bases, with 10 bases remaining between them. The CDR3 DNA follows: TGTGCCAGCAGCCCCCAAGCTGCAACTAATGAAAAACTGTTTTTT. This gives the protein CASSPQAATNEKLFF.

J is TRBJ2-7 and V is TRBV27; unclear D gene. V was cut by 9 bases and J by 2 bases, with 17 bases left in between. The V gene's germline CDR1 is MNHEY and CDR2 SMNVEV (reference sequence). CDR3 length: 14 residues. In DNA form, the CDR3 reads TGTGCCAGAGCCAAACGGCGGAGCCCCTACGAGCAGTACGTC. This encodes CARAKRRSPYEQYV.

This chain links TRBV19 with TRBJ2-1; 7 nucleotides agree with TRBD2. The CDR3 totals 13 residues. V lost 5 bases and J lost 13; bases outside the gene matches: 11. Looked up from germline, CDR1 is LNHDA and CDR2 is SQIVND (reference sequence). In nucleotides, the CDR3 is TGTGCCAGTAGTGTCGAGCGGGGCTCGCTCCAGTTCTTC. Translated, it gives CASSVERGSLQFF. Supplemented by reference TRBV19 and TRBJ2-1, the full variable domain reads DGGITQSPKYLFRKEGQNVTLSCEQNLNHDAMYWYRQDPGQGLRLIYYSQIVNDFQKGDIAEGYSVSREKKESFPLTVTSAQKNPTAFYLCASSVERGSLQFFGPGTRLTVL.

The J gene is TRBJ2-5, the V gene TRBV12-3 or TRBV12-4, with D uncertain. This CDR3 is built from 15 residues. V dropped 2 bases and J dropped 4 bases, with 14 bases sitting between them. The CDR3 reads CASSLRASQAETQYF. CDR3 sequence (DNA): TGTGCCAGCAGTTTAAGAGCCAGTCAGGCAGAGACCCAGTACTTC.

The V and J genes are TRBV12-3 or TRBV12-4 and TRBJ1-5; maybe TRBD1 (5 bases). V lost 5 bases and J 2 bases, leaving 13 bases between the germline ends. The CDR3 is made up of 15 amino acids. The CDR3 DNA sequence: TGTGCCAGCAGTCCGCCCCCGGGGGGCAATCAGCCCCAGCATTTT. It codes for CASSPPPGGNQPQHF.

The chain recombines TRBV3-1 with TRBJ2-1; 9 bases match TRBD2. V shed 0 bases, J shed 4 bases, and the junction held 4 bases outside the gene matches. CDR1 LGHDT and CDR2 YNNKEL come from the germline V gene (reference sequence). The CDR3 length is 16 residues. The CDR3 reads CASSQDPTSGYNEQFF. The CDR3 bases are TGTGCCAGCAGCCAAGATCCGACTAGCGGTTACAATGAGCAGTTCTTC.

The J gene is TRBJ2-5, the V gene TRBV30; 7 bases are a match to TRBD1. The CDR3 has 13 amino acids. Trimming cost V 4 bases and J 4 bases; bases outside gene matches: 6. Germline V lookup: CDR1 GTSNPN, CDR2 SVGIG (reference sequence). CDR3 amino acids: CAWTLKGAETQYF. CDR3 DNA: TGTGCCTGGACCCTGAAGGGGGCAGAGACCCAGTACTTC.